This T cell receptor beta chain was identified during a study of T-cell reconstitution after alpha-beta-depleted transplantation in children. During its preparation, the TCRbeta library received unique molecular identifiers. TCRdb reanalysed the PCR reads using MiXCR and keeps one entry per CDR3 protein. The repertoire holds about 610,000 distinct CDR3 sequences, with approximately 10% as singletons. This clonotype was counted at least ten times. The V segment lost 5 bases and the J segment 9 bases; nucleotides outside the gene matches: 8. Germline CDR1 is SGHRS and CDR2 is YFSETQ. The CDR3 length is 13 residues.

V is TRBV5-1 and J is TRBJ2-1; 7 nucleotides line up with TRBD1. This receptor was obtained from a human donor who donated a stem cell graft to a child with acute myeloid leukemia. This material consisted of PBMCs from the stem cell graft donor, taken from the stem cell graft. The DNA of the CDR3 is TGCGCCAGCAGTATTACAGGGGATCGTGAGCAGTTCTTC. Translating it yields CASSITGDREQFF.